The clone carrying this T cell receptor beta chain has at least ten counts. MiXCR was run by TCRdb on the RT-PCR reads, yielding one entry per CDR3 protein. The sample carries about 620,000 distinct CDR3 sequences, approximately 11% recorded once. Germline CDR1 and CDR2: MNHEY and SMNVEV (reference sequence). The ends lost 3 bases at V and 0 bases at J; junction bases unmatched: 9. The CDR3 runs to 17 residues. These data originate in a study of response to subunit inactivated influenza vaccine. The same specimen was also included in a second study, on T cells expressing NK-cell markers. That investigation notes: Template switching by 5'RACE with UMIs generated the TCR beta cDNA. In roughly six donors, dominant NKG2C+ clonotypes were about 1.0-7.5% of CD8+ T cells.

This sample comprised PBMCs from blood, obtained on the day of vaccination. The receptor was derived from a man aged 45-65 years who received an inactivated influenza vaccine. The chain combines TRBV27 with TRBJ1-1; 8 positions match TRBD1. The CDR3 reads CASSFPRGRVMNTEAFF. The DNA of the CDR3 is TGTGCCAGCAGTTTCCCCAGGGGGCGAGTGATGAACACTGAAGCTTTCTTT.